This is a list of T cell receptor beta chains from one sample in a study of early T cells in non-severe SARS-CoV-2 infection. TCRdb fed the 5' RACE reads into MiXCR, producing one record per CDR3 protein. The sample lists 20,000 to 30,000 distinct CDR3 sequences, around 3.9% seen once, with nearly 4.5% in the top ten. Specimen: whole blood. These receptors all come from an adult who was a healthcare worker with PCR-confirmed SARS-CoV-2 infection or an uninfected control (not recorded which). The CDR3 runs from the conserved cysteine through the conserved F or W. The order of the fields is V gene, J gene, clone size, D gene, CDR3 protein, CDR3 DNA. A D gene is named only where the DNA matches it firmly. Only some rows state a clone size, as once, few, many or a class for expanded clones.

V gene: TRBV5-1; J gene: TRBJ2-7; clone size: few; D gene: -; CDR3 protein: CASSWGTGAEQYF; CDR3 DNA: TGCGCCAGCAGCTGGGGAACAGGAGCAGAGCAGTACTTC
V gene: TRBV29-1; J gene: TRBJ2-1; clone size: many; D gene: TRBD2; CDR3 protein: CSGSKGTSGNEQFF; CDR3 DNA: TGCAGCGGGTCCAAAGGAACTAGCGGTAATGAGCAGTTCTTC
V gene: TRBV9; J gene: TRBJ1-2; clone size: many; D gene: -; CDR3 protein: CASSVADYNYGYTF; CDR3 DNA: TGTGCCAGCAGCGTAGCGGACTATAACTATGGCTACACCTTC
V gene: TRBV12-3/TRBV12-4; J gene: TRBJ2-7; clone size: many; D gene: -; CDR3 protein: CASSPGLEEQYF; CDR3 DNA: TGTGCCAGCAGCCCGGGACTCGAGGAGCAGTACTTC
V gene: TRBV5-1; J gene: TRBJ2-1; clone size: many; D gene: TRBD1; CDR3 protein: CASSFYQGADNEQFF; CDR3 DNA: TGCGCCAGCAGCTTCTATCAGGGGGCGGACAATGAGCAGTTCTTC
V gene: TRBV7-8; J gene: TRBJ1-5; clone size: many; D gene: TRBD1; CDR3 protein: CASSLGTGSRNQPQHF; CDR3 DNA: TGTGCCAGCAGCTTAGGGACAGGGTCTCGCAATCAGCCCCAGCATTTT
V gene: TRBV5-4; J gene: TRBJ1-2; clone size: many; D gene: -; CDR3 protein: CASSLRQDGYTF; CDR3 DNA: TGTGCCAGCAGCTTGAGGCAGGATGGCTACACCTTC
V gene: TRBV7-9; J gene: TRBJ2-1; clone size: many; D gene: -; CDR3 protein: CASSPVRGGNEQFF; CDR3 DNA: TGTGCCAGCAGCCCAGTTCGGGGTGGGAATGAGCAGTTCTTC
V gene: TRBV28; J gene: TRBJ2-7; clone size: many; D gene: -; CDR3 protein: CASSPRTLFYEQYF; CDR3 DNA: TGTGCCAGCAGTCCTCGGACATTGTTCTACGAGCAGTACTTC
V gene: TRBV11-3; J gene: TRBJ2-2; clone size: many; D gene: -; CDR3 protein: CASTLGQNTGELFF; CDR3 DNA: TGTGCCAGCACACTGGGGCAGAACACCGGGGAGCTGTTTTTT
V gene: TRBV28; J gene: TRBJ2-1; clone size: -; D gene: -; CDR3 protein: CASSWDVGNEQFF; CDR3 DNA: TGTGCCAGCAGTTGGGACGTAGGAAATGAGCAGTTCTTC
V gene: TRBV9; J gene: TRBJ1-6; clone size: -; D gene: -; CDR3 protein: CASSATGNSPLHF; CDR3 DNA: TGTGCCAGCAGCGCCACCGGCAATTCACCCCTCCACTTT
V gene: TRBV30; J gene: TRBJ1-1; clone size: -; D gene: -; CDR3 protein: CAWSSVGGRTEAFF; CDR3 DNA: TGTGCCTGGAGTAGCGTTGGGGGAAGAACTGAAGCTTTCTTT
V gene: TRBV7-9; J gene: TRBJ2-1; clone size: many; D gene: TRBD2; CDR3 protein: CASSSTSGTRNEQFF; CDR3 DNA: TGTGCCAGCAGCTCGACTAGCGGGACGCGGAATGAGCAGTTCTTC
V gene: TRBV5-1; J gene: TRBJ2-7; clone size: many; D gene: TRBD1; CDR3 protein: CASSPIRAGGYEQYF; CDR3 DNA: TGCGCCAGCAGCCCTATCAGGGCAGGGGGATACGAGCAGTACTTC
V gene: TRBV6-6; J gene: TRBJ2-3; clone size: many; D gene: -; CDR3 protein: CASSYVDYTDTQYF; CDR3 DNA: TGTGCCAGCAGTTACGTGGATTACACAGATACGCAGTATTTT
V gene: TRBV18; J gene: TRBJ2-7; clone size: few; D gene: -; CDR3 protein: CASSRNFEQYF; CDR3 DNA: TGTGCCAGCTCACGGAACTTCGAGCAGTACTTC
V gene: TRBV29-1; J gene: TRBJ1-4; clone size: many; D gene: TRBD1; CDR3 protein: CSVAGTGPEKLFF; CDR3 DNA: TGCAGCGTCGCCGGGACAGGGCCTGAAAAACTGTTTTTT
V gene: TRBV7-9; J gene: TRBJ2-1; clone size: medium-sized; D gene: -; CDR3 protein: CASSLEHLREQFF; CDR3 DNA: TGTGCCAGCAGCCTAGAGCATCTCCGGGAGCAGTTCTTC
V gene: TRBV14; J gene: TRBJ1-2; clone size: many; D gene: TRBD1; CDR3 protein: CASSLGTDLYGYTF; CDR3 DNA: TGTGCCAGCAGCCTGGGGACAGACCTCTATGGCTACACCTTC
V gene: TRBV7-8; J gene: TRBJ1-2; clone size: many; D gene: -; CDR3 protein: CASSLGPLPNYGYTF; CDR3 DNA: TGTGCCAGCAGCTTAGGACCTCTTCCGAACTATGGCTACACCTTC
V gene: TRBV27; J gene: TRBJ2-7; clone size: -; D gene: -; CDR3 protein: CASRRNSYEQYF; CDR3 DNA: TGTGCCAGCAGACGGAACTCCTACGAGCAGTACTTC
V gene: TRBV5-1; J gene: TRBJ2-1; clone size: many; D gene: TRBD2; CDR3 protein: CASSLVGSGTSGRENEQFF; CDR3 DNA: TGCGCCAGCAGCTTGGTCGGATCGGGGACTAGCGGGAGAGAGAATGAGCAGTTCTTC
V gene: TRBV10-2; J gene: TRBJ2-1; clone size: -; D gene: -; CDR3 protein: CASSELREQFF; CDR3 DNA: TGCGCCAGCAGTGAGCTACGTGAGCAGTTCTTC
V gene: TRBV5-1; J gene: TRBJ2-1; clone size: -; D gene: -; CDR3 protein: CASSLRVRANNEQFF; CDR3 DNA: TGCGCCAGCAGCTTGAGGGTCAGGGCCAACAATGAGCAGTTCTTC
V gene: TRBV6-1; J gene: TRBJ1-1; clone size: many; D gene: -; CDR3 protein: CASSETQGGTEAFF; CDR3 DNA: TGTGCCAGCAGTGAAACGCAGGGAGGCACTGAAGCTTTCTTT
V gene: TRBV7-2; J gene: TRBJ2-7; clone size: many; D gene: TRBD1; CDR3 protein: CASSPRDRYYEQYF; CDR3 DNA: TGTGCCAGCAGCCCCCGGGACAGATACTACGAGCAGTACTTC
V gene: TRBV7-2; J gene: TRBJ1-3; clone size: few; D gene: -; CDR3 protein: CASSLVGGSSSGNTIYF; CDR3 DNA: TGTGCCAGCAGCTTAGTGGGGGGCAGCTCCTCTGGAAACACCATATATTTT
V gene: TRBV2; J gene: TRBJ2-5; clone size: many; D gene: TRBD2; CDR3 protein: CASRRGVASGGQETQYF; CDR3 DNA: TGTGCCAGCAGGAGGGGTGTAGCTAGCGGGGGTCAAGAGACCCAGTACTTC
V gene: TRBV2; J gene: TRBJ1-5; clone size: many; D gene: -; CDR3 protein: CASSEAGQRGLRPQHF; CDR3 DNA: TGTGCCAGCAGTGAAGCGGGGCAGAGGGGTCTACGGCCCCAGCATTTT
V gene: TRBV10-3; J gene: TRBJ1-1; clone size: few; D gene: -; CDR3 protein: CAISEFSHMNTEAFF; CDR3 DNA: TGTGCCATCAGTGAGTTTTCCCACATGAACACTGAAGCTTTCTTT
V gene: TRBV11-2; J gene: TRBJ2-5; clone size: few; D gene: -; CDR3 protein: CASSSETQYF; CDR3 DNA: TGTGCCAGCAGCTCTGAGACCCAGTACTTC
V gene: TRBV20-1; J gene: TRBJ2-5; clone size: few; D gene: TRBD1; CDR3 protein: CSAERTGKETQYF; CDR3 DNA: TGCAGTGCTGAGAGGACAGGAAAAGAGACCCAGTACTTC
V gene: TRBV2; J gene: TRBJ2-1; clone size: many; D gene: TRBD2; CDR3 protein: CASSQIAGIRYNEQFF; CDR3 DNA: TGTGCCAGCAGTCAAATAGCGGGAATTAGGTACAATGAGCAGTTCTTC
V gene: TRBV4-1; J gene: TRBJ2-7; clone size: many; D gene: TRBD1; CDR3 protein: CASSHGQGEGYEQYF; CDR3 DNA: TGCGCCAGCAGCCACGGACAGGGGGAAGGGTACGAGCAGTACTTC
V gene: TRBV2; J gene: TRBJ2-2; clone size: few; D gene: TRBD2; CDR3 protein: CASSDRAGEITGELFF; CDR3 DNA: TGTGCCAGCAGTGACCGAGCGGGAGAGATCACCGGGGAGCTGTTTTTT
V gene: TRBV4-1; J gene: TRBJ2-3; clone size: few; D gene: -; CDR3 protein: CASSPRGYLTDTQYF; CDR3 DNA: TGCGCCAGCAGCCCCAGAGGCTATCTCACAGATACGCAGTATTTT
V gene: TRBV2; J gene: TRBJ1-3; clone size: many; D gene: -; CDR3 protein: CASSEGTVENTIYF; CDR3 DNA: TGTGCCAGCAGTGAAGGGACAGTGGAAAACACCATATATTTT
V gene: TRBV24-1; J gene: TRBJ2-1; clone size: many; D gene: -; CDR3 protein: CATGGGIAYNEQFF; CDR3 DNA: TGTGCCACCGGTGGGGGGATAGCCTACAATGAGCAGTTCTTC
V gene: TRBV6-1; J gene: TRBJ1-3; clone size: few; D gene: TRBD1; CDR3 protein: CASGGSGNTIYF; CDR3 DNA: TGTGCCTCAGGGGGCTCTGGAAACACCATATATTTT
V gene: TRBV30; J gene: TRBJ2-3; clone size: -; D gene: -; CDR3 protein: CARASTDTQYF; CDR3 DNA: TGTGCCCGGGCTTCCACAGATACGCAGTATTTT
V gene: TRBV6-1; J gene: TRBJ1-3; clone size: many; D gene: -; CDR3 protein: CASVPLGRSRTFPNTIYF; CDR3 DNA: TGTGCCAGCGTTCCCCTTGGGAGAAGCCGGACATTCCCGAACACCATATATTTT